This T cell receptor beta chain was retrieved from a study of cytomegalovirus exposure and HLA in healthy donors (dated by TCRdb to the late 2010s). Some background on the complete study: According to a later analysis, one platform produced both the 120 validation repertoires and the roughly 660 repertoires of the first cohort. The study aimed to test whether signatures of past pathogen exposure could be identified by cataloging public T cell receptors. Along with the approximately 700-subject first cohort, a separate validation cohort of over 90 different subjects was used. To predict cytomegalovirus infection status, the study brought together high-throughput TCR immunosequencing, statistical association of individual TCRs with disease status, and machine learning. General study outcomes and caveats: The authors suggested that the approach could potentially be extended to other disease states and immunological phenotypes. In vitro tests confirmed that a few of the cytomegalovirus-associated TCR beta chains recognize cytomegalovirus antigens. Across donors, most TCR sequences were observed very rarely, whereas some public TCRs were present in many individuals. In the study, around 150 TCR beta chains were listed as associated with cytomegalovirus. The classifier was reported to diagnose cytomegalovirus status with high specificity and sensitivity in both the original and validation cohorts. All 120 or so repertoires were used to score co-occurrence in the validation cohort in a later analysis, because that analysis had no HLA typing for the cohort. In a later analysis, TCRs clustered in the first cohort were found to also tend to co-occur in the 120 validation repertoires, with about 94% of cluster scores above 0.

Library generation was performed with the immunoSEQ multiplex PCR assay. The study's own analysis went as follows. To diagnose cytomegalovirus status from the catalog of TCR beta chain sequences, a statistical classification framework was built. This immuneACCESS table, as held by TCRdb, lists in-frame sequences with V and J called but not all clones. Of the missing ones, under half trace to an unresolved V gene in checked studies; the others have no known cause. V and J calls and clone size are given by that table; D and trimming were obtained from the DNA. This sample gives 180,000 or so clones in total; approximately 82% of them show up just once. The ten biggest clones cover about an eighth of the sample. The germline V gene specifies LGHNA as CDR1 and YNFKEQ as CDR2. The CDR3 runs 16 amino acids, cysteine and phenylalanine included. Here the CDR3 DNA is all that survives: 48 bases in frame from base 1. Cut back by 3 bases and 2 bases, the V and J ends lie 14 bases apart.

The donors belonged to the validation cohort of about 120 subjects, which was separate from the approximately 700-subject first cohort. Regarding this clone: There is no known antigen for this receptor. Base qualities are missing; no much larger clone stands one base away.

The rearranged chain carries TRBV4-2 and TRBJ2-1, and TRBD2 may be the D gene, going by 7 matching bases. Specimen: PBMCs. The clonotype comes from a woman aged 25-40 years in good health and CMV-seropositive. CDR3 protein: CASSQGGLDTYNEQFF. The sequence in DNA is TGTGCCAGCAGCCAGGGGGGGCTGGACACCTACAATGAGCAGTTCTTC.